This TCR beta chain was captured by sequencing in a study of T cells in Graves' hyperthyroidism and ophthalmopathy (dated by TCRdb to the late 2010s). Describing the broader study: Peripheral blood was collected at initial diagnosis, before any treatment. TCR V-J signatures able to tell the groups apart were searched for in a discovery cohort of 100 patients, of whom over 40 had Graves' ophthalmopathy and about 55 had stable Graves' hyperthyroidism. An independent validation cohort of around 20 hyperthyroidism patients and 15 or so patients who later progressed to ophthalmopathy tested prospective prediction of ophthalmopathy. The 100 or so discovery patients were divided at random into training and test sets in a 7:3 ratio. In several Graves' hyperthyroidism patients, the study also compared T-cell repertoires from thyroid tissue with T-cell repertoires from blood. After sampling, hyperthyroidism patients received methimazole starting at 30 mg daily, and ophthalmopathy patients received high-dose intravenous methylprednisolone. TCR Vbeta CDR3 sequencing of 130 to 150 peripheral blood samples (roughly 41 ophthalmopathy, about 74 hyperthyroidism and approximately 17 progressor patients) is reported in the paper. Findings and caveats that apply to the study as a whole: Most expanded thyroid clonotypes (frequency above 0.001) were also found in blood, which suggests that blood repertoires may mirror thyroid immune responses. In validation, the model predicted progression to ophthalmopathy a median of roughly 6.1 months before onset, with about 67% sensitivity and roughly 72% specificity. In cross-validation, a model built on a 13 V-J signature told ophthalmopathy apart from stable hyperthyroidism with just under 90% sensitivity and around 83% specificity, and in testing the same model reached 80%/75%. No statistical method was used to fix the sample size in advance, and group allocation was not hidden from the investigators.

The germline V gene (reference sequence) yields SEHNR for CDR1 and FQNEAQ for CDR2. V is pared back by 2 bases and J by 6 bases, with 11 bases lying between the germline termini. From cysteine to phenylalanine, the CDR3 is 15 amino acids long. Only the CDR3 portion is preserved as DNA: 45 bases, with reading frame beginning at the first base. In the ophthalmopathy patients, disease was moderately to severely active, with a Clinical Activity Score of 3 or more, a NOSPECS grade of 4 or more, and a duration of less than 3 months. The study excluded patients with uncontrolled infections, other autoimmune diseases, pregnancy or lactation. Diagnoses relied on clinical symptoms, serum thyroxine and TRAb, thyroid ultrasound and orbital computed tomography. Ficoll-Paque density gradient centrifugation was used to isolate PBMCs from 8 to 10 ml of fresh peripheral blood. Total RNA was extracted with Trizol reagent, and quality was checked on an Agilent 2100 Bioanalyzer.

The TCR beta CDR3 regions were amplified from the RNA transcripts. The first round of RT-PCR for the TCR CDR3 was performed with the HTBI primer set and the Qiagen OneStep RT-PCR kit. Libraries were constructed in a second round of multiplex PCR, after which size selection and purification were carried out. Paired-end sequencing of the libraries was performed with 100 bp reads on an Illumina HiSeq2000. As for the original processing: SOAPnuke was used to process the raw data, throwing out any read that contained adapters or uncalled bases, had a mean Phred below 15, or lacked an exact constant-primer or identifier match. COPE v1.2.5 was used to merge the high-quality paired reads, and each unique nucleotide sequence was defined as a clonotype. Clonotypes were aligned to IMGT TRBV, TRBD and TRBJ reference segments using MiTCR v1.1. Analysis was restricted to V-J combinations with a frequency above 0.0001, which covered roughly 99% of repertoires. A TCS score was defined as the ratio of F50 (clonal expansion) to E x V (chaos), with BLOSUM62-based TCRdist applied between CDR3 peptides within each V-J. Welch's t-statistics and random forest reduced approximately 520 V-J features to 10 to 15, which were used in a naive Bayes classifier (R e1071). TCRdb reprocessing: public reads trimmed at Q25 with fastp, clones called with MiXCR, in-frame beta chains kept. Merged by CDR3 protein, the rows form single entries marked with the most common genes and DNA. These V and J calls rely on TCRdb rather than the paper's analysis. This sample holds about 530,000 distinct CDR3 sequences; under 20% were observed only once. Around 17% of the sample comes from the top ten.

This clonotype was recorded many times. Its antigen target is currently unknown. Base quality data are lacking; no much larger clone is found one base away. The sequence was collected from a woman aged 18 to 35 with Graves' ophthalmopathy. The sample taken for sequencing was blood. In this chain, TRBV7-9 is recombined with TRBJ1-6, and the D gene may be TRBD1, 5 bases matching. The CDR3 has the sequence CASSLIRQPNSPLHF. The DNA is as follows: TGTGCCAGCAGCTTAATCCGACAGCCTAATTCACCCCTCCACTTT. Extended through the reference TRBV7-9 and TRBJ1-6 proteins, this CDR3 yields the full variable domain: DTGVSQNPRHKITKRGQNVTFRCDPISEHNRLYWYRQTLGQGPEFLTYFQNEAQLEKSRLLSDRFSAERPKGSFSTLEIQRTEQGDSAMYLCASSLIRQPNSPLHFGNGTRLTVT.